This TCR beta chain was identified during a study of T-cell memory formation after mild COVID-19. Study-wide results and limits: Within pre-infection memory, some responding clones were found, suggesting cross-reactive memory joined.

V was clipped by 1 base and J by 4 bases, with 10 bases between them. The germline CDR1 and CDR2 sequences are LGHNA and YNFKEQ. The CDR3 is 15 residues long. One entry per CDR3 protein, called by TCRdb with MiXCR from the 5' RACE reads. The repertoire consists of 250,000 to 300,000 distinct CDR3 sequences, with around 15% occurring once and the leading ten covering 22%. This clonotype showed up just a few times. The target antigen is unknown. Sequenced input: PBMCs or a T cell subset sorted from them (not recorded which). The V gene is TRBV4-2, the J gene TRBJ2-2, with a weak D call TRBD2 (6 bases). The receptor comes from a man younger than 35 who had mild COVID-19 (a few samples of this study predate the infection). Cell type and time point are not known. The CDR3 loop is CASSQAGVLTGELFF. As DNA, the CDR3 is TGTGCCAGCAGCCAAGCGGGGGTGCTCACCGGGGAGCTGTTTTTT.